This TCR beta chain stems from a study of neurological immune-mediated disorders. Regarding the study as a whole: HTLV-1-associated myelopathy ranked highest for TCR clonal expansion and multiple sclerosis lowest, beneath healthy controls. Among 34 multiple sclerosis patients, phylogenetic grouping put the repertoires of 18 into a single related-CDR3 cluster, a possible signature.

Trimming took off 0 bases at V and 4 bases at J, with 15 bases between the two ends. The CDR3 is 16 residues long. Germline CDR1 is LGHNA and CDR2 is YSLEER. The cDNA was synthesized by means of template-switch 5'RACE, which was carried out with 10-nucleotide random UMIs. TCRdb called the 5' RACE reads again in MiXCR, with one record for every CDR3 protein. The profile shows about 62,000 distinct CDR3 sequences, 3.5% to 4.5% of them singletons. This clonotype showed up many times. Antigen unknown. The source is a woman aged 50 to 60 with multiple sclerosis. The chain links TRBV4-3 to TRBJ1-2; no firm D call. Input material: PBMCs. CDR3 protein: CASSQDWTVGSYGYTF. The CDR3 DNA follows: TGCGCCAGCAGCCAAGATTGGACGGTGGGCTCCTATGGCTACACCTTC.